This TCR beta chain was sequenced in a study of blood T cell repertoires in COVID-19. About the study: The study drew acute and convalescent COVID-19 samples from the United States, Italy and Spain. PBMCs, B-cell-depleted T cells, or T cells were the source of the cDNA or gDNA that made up the material.

In the original processing: Reference gene primer amplification gave estimated nucleated cell counts. Measured with immunoSEQ multiplex PCR; TCRdb has only the in-frame clones, and not every one. The DNA was the basis for D and trimming; V, J and clone size are from that table. The table includes roughly 300,000 clones, 83% detected once. CDR1 and CDR2 from the germline V gene are SGHRS and YFSETQ. Trimming shortened V by 3 bases and J by 6 bases, and 16 bases separated the two germline ends. CDR3 length equals 16 residues. This clone has only a few counts. This sequence originates from a woman aged 45-65 years who had recovered from COVID-19. The chain links TRBV5-1 to TRBJ1-6, with D maybe TRBD1 (5 bases). The sample comprised peripheral blood. CDR3 amino acids: CASSYGGIGFNSPLHF. The CDR3 DNA is TGCGCCAGCAGCTACGGGGGGATAGGCTTTAATTCACCCCTCCACTTT.